What follows describes a single T cell receptor (beta chain). Its antigen is not identified. Constant-region reverse primers amplified full-length variable regions, followed by semi-nested Nested Universal Primer A PCR. TCRdb passed the 5' RACE reads through MiXCR, listing each CDR3 protein once. The data show tens of thousands of distinct CDR3 sequences, roughly 28% seen once. Trimming removed 4 bases from V and 15 bases from J, with 11 bases in between. CDR1 and CDR2 (germline): SGDLS, YYNGEE. The CDR3 runs 11 residues. Whole-study results and caveats: Tumor Treg TCRs overlapped most with tumor naive CD4+ cells.

Memory CD4+ T cells were sorted as CD4+CD45RO+CD25- cells. The chain is built from TRBV9 and TRBJ1-6, with TRBD1 as a possible D gene (6 bases). Sequencing was done on a sample of tumor-infiltrating memory CD4+ T cells sorted from the breast tumor. Regarding subset: memory CD4+ T cells, CD4+CD45RO+CD25-. The sequence came from a female donor with breast cancer. This CDR3 is CASSSRGGLHF. Written as DNA, the CDR3 is TGTGCCAGCAGCTCAAGGGGGGGCCTCCACTTT.